The rows below give T cell receptor beta chains drawn from one sample of a study of T cell repertoires in cytomegalovirus infection. These receptors have no identified antigens. Using its own MiXCR run on the reads, TCRdb lists one record per CDR3 protein. Altogether roughly 990,000 distinct CDR3 sequences are present, roughly 30% being singletons, with the ten largest covering about an eighth. This specimen was cultured CD8+ T cells from PBMCs, taken from culture after CMV antigen stimulation. The origin of the receptors is a human donor in good health (CMV status not recorded). Some clones in this sample may be carry-over from other donors' samples. CDR3s leave out the opening cysteine and the closing phenylalanine or tryptophan. A D gene is named only where the DNA matches it firmly.

V: TRBV5-5; D: NA; J: TRBJ2-6; CDR3: ASSPLVYSGANVLT
V: TRBV20-1; D: NA; J: TRBJ2-4; CDR3: SARGDKEIAKNIQY
V: TRBV4-3; D: TRBD2; J: TRBJ2-5; CDR3: ASSPGFMRGGQETQY
V: TRBV7-2; D: NA; J: TRBJ2-1; CDR3: ASSFWEGHEQF
V: TRBV4-1; D: TRBD1; J: TRBJ2-1; CDR3: ASSPLGQGGYEQF
V: TRBV29-1; D: NA; J: TRBJ2-3; CDR3: SVGGGTDTQY
V: TRBV5-6; D: NA; J: TRBJ2-1; CDR3: ASSGGARPFEEQF
V: TRBV12-3/TRBV12-4; D: NA; J: TRBJ2-7; CDR3: ASSLYRAAYEQY
V: TRBV12-3/TRBV12-4; D: NA; J: TRBJ2-5; CDR3: ASRLDTGSQY
V: TRBV7-8; D: NA; J: TRBJ2-5; CDR3: ASSSPDRVQETQY
V: TRBV6-1; D: NA; J: TRBJ2-1; CDR3: ASSELDNEQF
V: TRBV4-3; D: NA; J: TRBJ2-5; CDR3: ASSQDLGRTGVETQY
V: TRBV27; D: NA; J: TRBJ1-2; CDR3: ASSLSSESGRYGYT
V: TRBV28; D: NA; J: TRBJ1-5; CDR3: ASSPRGGRSQPQH
V: TRBV20-1; D: NA; J: TRBJ2-1; CDR3: SARDWGDEHNEQF
V: TRBV7-8; D: TRBD1; J: TRBJ2-2; CDR3: ASSLAPPGQGARTGELF
V: TRBV11-2; D: TRBD1; J: TRBJ1-1; CDR3: ASSPWDREGARDTEAF
V: TRBV4-1; D: NA; J: TRBJ1-2; CDR3: ASSGSDGYT
V: TRBV7-3; D: TRBD1; J: TRBJ1-5; CDR3: ASSFGTECSNQPQH
V: TRBV6-6; D: NA; J: TRBJ2-3; CDR3: ASSYPYGDTQY
V: TRBV7-9; D: NA; J: TRBJ1-1; CDR3: ASSLRGAQNTEAF
V: TRBV7-6; D: TRBD2; J: TRBJ2-3; CDR3: ASSHGGSTDTQY
V: TRBV7-8; D: NA; J: TRBJ1-1; CDR3: ASSLAPHLNTEAF
V: TRBV9; D: NA; J: TRBJ2-6; CDR3: ASSPKEDSGANVLT
V: TRBV7-6; D: NA; J: TRBJ2-1; CDR3: ASSLGGRSNEQF
V: TRBV12-3/TRBV12-4; D: TRBD1; J: TRBJ2-7; CDR3: ASSLWAGGSYEQY
V: TRBV4-1; D: NA; J: TRBJ1-2; CDR3: ASSQLKGDFYGYT
V: TRBV7-9; D: TRBD1; J: TRBJ1-1; CDR3: ASSPPRTGTINEAF
V: TRBV13; D: TRBD1; J: TRBJ2-7; CDR3: ASSQTGAEQY
V: TRBV11-2; D: TRBD2; J: TRBJ2-1; CDR3: ASSTFSGTSGGDEQF
V: TRBV5-1; D: TRBD1; J: TRBJ1-1; CDR3: ASSRGTGGKNTEAF
V: TRBV5-5; D: TRBD1; J: TRBJ2-3; CDR3: ASSRTGGSSTDTQY
V: TRBV28; D: NA; J: TRBJ1-3; CDR3: ASMAGLMDTIY
V: TRBV4-1; D: NA; J: TRBJ1-6; CDR3: ASSPSGPRNSPLH
V: TRBV3-1; D: TRBD2; J: TRBJ2-3; CDR3: ASSQAGLVTDTQY
V: TRBV7-9; D: NA; J: TRBJ1-4; CDR3: ASSLGTDNEKLF